Below are 23 T cell receptor beta chains sequenced from a single sample in a study of T cells in tumors after PD-1 blockade. TCRdb keeps only in-frame clones here, not all; method: immunoSEQ multiplex PCR. The sample consists of 15,000 to 20,000 clones, about 85% of them appearing once. Sequenced material: PBMCs, taken after anti-PD-1 therapy. The receptors stem from a human donor with advanced basal cell or squamous cell carcinoma (not recorded which).

V usage is TRBV5-1 and J usage is TRBJ2-1; no definite D call. The V end was cut by 4 bases, the J end by 10 bases, with 18 bases between. The CDR3 is 14 amino acids. Germline V CDR1 and CDR2: SGHRS, YFSETQ. The chain's CDR3 is CASSPDASPVEQFF. The CDR3 DNA is TGCGCCAGCAGCCCGGACGCGTCGCCCGTGGAGCAGTTCTTC. The full variable domain, in which reference TRBV5-1 and TRBJ2-1 provide the parts outside the CDR3, is KAGVTQTPRYLIKTRGQQVTLSCSPISGHRSVSWYQQTPGQGLQFLFEYFSETQRNKGNFPGRFSGRQFSNSRSEMNVSTLELGDSALYLCASSPDASPVEQFFGPGTRLTVL.

CDR3 nucleotides: TGCGCCAGCAGCTTGGGCACAGGGGCGCGGCCTTTAGACGGCTACACCTTC. It yields the protein CASSLGTGARPLDGYTF. The chain links TRBV5-1 to TRBJ1-2; 7 bases line up with TRBD1. V was clipped by 0 bases and J by 8 bases; unmatched bases: 16. This CDR3 contains 17 residues. CDR1 is SGHRS and CDR2 is YFSETQ in the germline V gene.

The V gene is TRBV3-1 (or the pseudogene TRBV3-2), the J gene TRBJ1-5; TRBD1 aligns across 7 bases. The CDR3 has 14 residues. Germline CDR1 LGHDT, CDR2 YNNKEL (reference sequence). V lost 4 bases, J lost 4 bases, and 4 bases stayed unmatched. In DNA form, the CDR3 reads TGTGCCAGCAGCCTCGGGACAGTTAATCAGCCCCAGCATTTT. Protein product: CASSLGTVNQPQHF.

The chain couples TRBV9 to TRBJ2-2, with D possibly TRBD1 on 5 matching bases. Trimming took off 1 base at V and 6 bases at J, with 16 bases between the two ends. CDR1 SGDLS and CDR2 YYNGEE come from the germline V gene. The CDR3 has 16 amino acids. Here the CDR3 reads CASSVQRDQGAGELFF. DNA for the CDR3: TGTGCCAGCAGCGTACAAAGAGATCAGGGCGCCGGGGAGCTGTTTTTT.

The V and J genes are TRBV28 and TRBJ1-5, with unresolved D. In germline, CDR1 is MDHEN, CDR2 SYDVKM. The CDR3 is made up of 15 amino acids. Trimming cost V 8 bases and J 4 bases, with 18 bases left between them. CDR3 nucleotide sequence: TGTGCCAGCTCTCCACTGGAGGGAGGGAATCAGCCCCAGCATTTT. This codes for CASSPLEGGNQPQHF. The complete variable domain, with remaining parts taken from reference TRBV28 and TRBJ1-5, reads DVKVTQSSRYLVKRTGEKVFLECVQDMDHENMFWYRQDPGLGLRLIYFSYDVKMKEKGDIPEGYSVSREKKERFSLILESASTNQTSMYLCASSPLEGGNQPQHFGDGTRLSIL.

The chain recombines TRBV5-1 with TRBJ2-3; 11 bases match TRBD1. This CDR3 has 15 residues. CDR1 is SGHRS and CDR2 is YFSETQ in the germline V gene. J gave up 4 bases and V 0 bases, and 1 base lay outside the gene matches. The CDR3 loop is CASSLEGQGADTQYF. The CDR3 DNA is TGCGCCAGCAGCTTGGAGGGACAGGGGGCAGATACGCAGTATTTT.

Only one count was recorded for this clone. J is TRBJ2-1 and V is TRBV6-5; TRBD2 matches at 10 bases. The trim removed 4 bases at V and 5 bases at J, leaving 5 bases unmatched. The CDR3 extends over 15 amino acids. The germline gives CDR1 MNHEY, CDR2 SVGAGI. The CDR3 DNA is TGTGCCAGCAGTTTAGCGGGAGGTCAAAACAATGAGCAGTTCTTC. The encoded protein is CASSLAGGQNNEQFF.

The chain has TRBV15 and TRBJ2-5; D remains unclear. The CDR3 loop spans 15 amino acids. Germline lookup yields CDR1 LNHNV and CDR2 YYDKDF (reference sequence). V was pared by 0 bases and J by 4 bases, with 12 bases between. The CDR3 nucleotides are TGTGCCACCAGCAGAGAGGGCAGCTACGGAGAGACCCAGTACTTC. Amino acid sequence: CATSREGSYGETQYF.

This rearrangement joins TRBV6-1 to TRBJ1-5; TRBD1 agrees at 8 bases. The CDR3 length is 18 residues. In germline, CDR1 is MNHNS, CDR2 SASEGT. Losses at the gene ends were 0 bases for V and 0 bases for J; bases not matched to a gene: 7. The CDR3 nucleotides read TGTGCCAGCAGTGAAGCCGGGACAGGATTTTATAGCAATCAGCCCCAGCATTTT. It codes for CASSEAGTGFYSNQPQHF.

The chain links TRBV24-1 to TRBJ2-3; 13 bases line up with TRBD2. Germline V gene data show CDR1 as KGHDR and CDR2 as SFDVKD. V shed 3 bases, J shed 4 bases, and the junction held 6 bases outside the gene matches. This CDR3 is 17 amino acids long. The CDR3 here is CATSDPLGLAGADTQYF. In DNA, the CDR3 is TGTGCCACCAGTGATCCCCTCGGACTAGCGGGAGCAGATACGCAGTATTTT.

The chain links TRBV7-8 to TRBJ2-7, with 11 bases matching TRBD1. Germline values: CDR1 SGHVS, CDR2 FQNEAQ. This CDR3 has 15 amino acids. The trim removed 5 bases at V and 3 bases at J, leaving 6 bases unmatched. The CDR3 here is CASSKGQGALYEQYF. In nucleotides, the CDR3 is TGTGCCAGCAGCAAAGGACAGGGGGCCCTCTACGAGCAGTACTTC. The variable domain in full, with the rest retrieved from reference TRBV7-8 and TRBJ2-7, is GAGVSQSPRYKVAKRGQDVALRCDPISGHVSLFWYQQALGQGPEFLTYFQNEAQLDKSGLPSDRFFAERPEGSVSTLKIQRTQQEDSAVYLCASSKGQGALYEQYFGPGTRLTVT.

J is TRBJ2-5 and V is TRBV11-3, with 8 bases fitting TRBD1. This CDR3 region has 15 residues. Losses at the gene ends were 3 bases for V and 5 bases for J; bases not matched to a gene: 8. Per the germline V gene, CDR1 is SGHNT and CDR2 is YENEEA. CDR3: CASSLVTGVMETQYF. The CDR3 region has the DNA TGTGCCAGCAGCTTGGTGACAGGGGTAATGGAGACCCAGTACTTC.

The rearrangement links TRBV10-3 to TRBJ1-3; D is ambiguous. CDR3 length: 15 amino acids. Between the trimmed V and J ends, which lost 2 bases and 0 bases, there was a span of 8 bases. From germline, CDR1 is ENHRY and CDR2 SYGVKD. The CDR3, as DNA: TGTGCCATCAGTGAGGGGCCGATCTCTGGAAACACCATATATTTT. Amino acids: CAISEGPISGNTIYF.

This sequence joins TRBV6-1 and TRBJ2-1; perhaps TRBD1 as D (5 bases). V was clipped by 5 bases and J by 9 bases, with 11 bases between them. Germline V gene lookup returns CDR1 MNHNS and CDR2 SASEGT. The CDR3 extends over 12 amino acids. The CDR3 here is CASSSRAFEQFF. The CDR3 nucleotides read TGTGCCAGCAGTTCCAGGGCGTTTGAGCAGTTCTTC.

V usage is TRBV9 and J usage is TRBJ1-3; D remains ambiguous. Per the germline V gene, CDR1 is SGDLS and CDR2 is YYNGEE. The CDR3 length is 15 residues. Between the trimmed V and J ends, which lost 0 bases and 4 bases, there was a span of 11 bases. The CDR3 reads CASSVEAQRGNTIYF. The DNA for the CDR3 is TGTGCCAGCAGCGTAGAGGCGCAGAGAGGAAACACCATATATTTT.

The chain carries TRBV2 and TRBJ2-7; no reliable D call. The CDR3 spans 12 residues. V gave up 8 bases and J gave up 6 bases, with 14 bases separating them. CDR1 and CDR2 from the germline V gene are SNHLY and FYNNEI. The chain's CDR3 is CASSWSDSEQYF. CDR3 nucleotides: TGTGCCAGCTCTTGGTCTGATAGCGAGCAGTACTTC.

This sequence joins TRBV7-8 and TRBJ2-1; 10 bases fit TRBD2. CDR1 SGHVS and CDR2 FQNEAQ come from the germline V gene. The CDR3 covers 15 residues. V trimming: 6 bases; J trimming: 6 bases; junction bases outside the gene matches: 8. For the CDR3, the DNA is TGTGCCAGCAGAATAGCGGGAGGCCTCGGCAATGAGCAGTTCTTC. Amino acid sequence: CASRIAGGLGNEQFF.

The CDR3 coding sequence is TGTGCCAGCAGCTTAGGGCGGGGTCGCTACGAGCAGTACTTC. It yields the protein CASSLGRGRYEQYF. The chain uses TRBV13 and TRBJ2-7; D might be TRBD2 (6 bases). Trimming removed 0 bases at V and 3 bases at J, with 9 bases between. This CDR3 has 14 residues. Germline lookup yields CDR1 PRHDT and CDR2 FYEKMQ (reference sequence).

The V and J genes are TRBV11-3 and TRBJ1-1; 8 bases are a match to TRBD1. CDR1 SGHNT and CDR2 YENEEA come from the germline V gene. The CDR3 extends over 16 amino acids. The V and J ends lost 1 base and 0 bases, in that order; junction bases with no gene match: 4. The CDR3 DNA sequence: TGTGCCAGCAGCTTAGGGCAGGGGGCGGTGAACACTGAAGCTTTCTTT. It translates to CASSLGQGAVNTEAFF.

This clone was counted a single time. V is TRBV19 and J is TRBJ2-7, with 8 nucleotides matching TRBD2. In germline, CDR1 is LNHDA, CDR2 SQIVND (reference sequence). The CDR3 sequence is 14 residues long. The J segment lost 0 bases and the V segment lost 5 bases, leaving 3 bases of the junction unmatched. DNA for the CDR3: TGTGCCAGTAGTGAGCGGGGGACCTCCTACGAGCAGTACTTC. It is translated as CASSERGTSYEQYF.

The V gene is TRBV6-5, the J gene TRBJ2-7; TRBD2 matches at 8 bases. The V segment lost 0 bases and the J segment 6 bases; nucleotides outside the gene matches: 10. The length of the CDR3 is 16 residues. Germline V gene sequence: CDR1 MNHEY, CDR2 SVGAGI. The DNA for the CDR3 is TGTGCCAGCAGTTACTCGAATTTAGCGGGACTTGGCGAGCAGTACTTC. Translating it yields CASSYSNLAGLGEQYF.

This chain connects TRBV2 to TRBJ2-2, with 10 positions matching TRBD2. This CDR3 contains 16 residues. From germline, CDR1 is SNHLY and CDR2 FYNNEI. The V segment lost 4 bases and the J segment 1 base; nucleotides outside the gene matches: 3. The CDR3 region is CASSALAGKNTGELFF. The CDR3 DNA follows: TGTGCCAGCAGTGCACTAGCGGGGAAGAACACCGGGGAGCTGTTTTTT.

The chain employs TRBV7-9 and TRBJ1-1; D call uncertain. CDR3 length: 12 amino acids. The ends were cut back, 3 bases at V and 5 bases at J, with 7 bases in the middle. Germline CDR1 and CDR2: SEHNR and FQNEAQ (reference sequence). Here the CDR3 DNA reads TGTGCCAGCAGCTTTGGCACGACTGAAGCTTTCTTT. Residues: CASSFGTTEAFF.